Listed below are T cell receptor beta chains from one sample, sequenced in a study of OX40 agonist ivuxolimab in advanced cancers. Using immunoSEQ multiplex PCR, the repertoire was profiled, and TCRdb retains in-frame clones only, with some absent. The sample includes tens of thousands of clones, 83% of them seen just once. Sequences were derived from CD4+ or CD8+ T cells sorted from blood, sampled in a trial of the OX40 agonist ivuxolimab. The receptors here all came from an adult with an advanced solid tumor such as melanoma, head and neck, liver or kidney cancer. Each CDR3 is given with its conserved first and last residue. Each record gives: V gene, D gene, clone size, J gene, CDR3 protein, CDR3 DNA. A D gene is named only where the DNA matches it firmly. Not every row has a clone size; where given, it reads once, few, many or a size class.

TRBV19	NA	NA	TRBJ1-1	CASSIGGGGTEAFF	TGTGCCAGTAGTATAGGAGGGGGAGGCACTGAAGCTTTCTTT
TRBV11-2	NA	NA	TRBJ1-1	CASSLRDVGEAFF	TGTGCCAGCAGCTTAAGGGACGTGGGCGAAGCTTTCTTT
TRBV11-2	NA	NA	TRBJ1-6	CASSPQGNSPLHF	TGTGCCAGCAGCCCGCAGGGAAATTCACCCCTCCACTTT
TRBV6-5	NA	NA	TRBJ2-5	CASSYNPQYF	TGTGCCAGCAGTTACAATCCCCAGTACTTC
TRBV7-9	NA	NA	TRBJ2-1	CASSSTSGFYNEQFF	TGTGCCAGCAGCTCAACTTCGGGGTTTTACAATGAGCAGTTCTTC
TRBV2	NA	NA	TRBJ1-4	CAASGNPTNEKLFF	TGTGCCGCCTCCGGCAACCCAACTAATGAAAAACTGTTTTTT
TRBV7-9	NA	NA	TRBJ2-1	CASSPPLDNEQFF	TGTGCCAGCAGCCCCCCCCTAGACAATGAGCAGTTCTTC
TRBV28	TRBD1	NA	TRBJ1-4	CASSLPPLTGQKLFF	TGTGCCAGCAGTTTACCCCCTCTGACAGGGCAAAAACTGTTTTTT
TRBV15	NA	NA	TRBJ1-3	CATSNLRTSSGNTIYF	TGTGCCACCAGTAACCTTCGGACGAGCTCTGGAAACACCATATATTTT
TRBV19	NA	NA	TRBJ1-2	CASIGGRGYTF	TGTGCCAGTATCGGAGGGAGAGGCTACACCTTC
TRBV12-5	NA	medium-sized	TRBJ2-6	CASGLTLTGRLFSGANVLTF	TGTGCTAGTGGCCTCACATTGACAGGCCGCCTTTTCTCTGGGGCCAACGTCCTGACTTTC
TRBV21-1	NA	NA	TRBJ2-6	CASSPPPGANVLTF	TGTGCCAGCAGCCCTCCCCCTGGGGCCAACGTCCTGACTTTC
TRBV18	NA	NA	TRBJ2-7	CASSPRAYYEQYF	TGTGCCAGCTCACCAAGGGCCTACTACGAGCAGTACTTC
TRBV30	TRBD1	NA	TRBJ1-1	CAWSIHRGATEAFF	TGTGCCTGGAGTATCCACAGGGGAGCCACTGAAGCTTTCTTT
TRBV6-6	NA	NA	TRBJ2-2	CASSLRGAQDTGELFF	TGTGCCAGTTCGTTGAGGGGGGCGCAGGACACCGGGGAGCTGTTTTTT
TRBV19	NA	few	TRBJ1-5	CASGWGGNQPQHF	TGTGCCAGCGGTTGGGGGGGCAATCAGCCCCAGCATTTT
TRBV10-2	NA	NA	TRBJ2-2	CATSPGKKAGELFF	TGCGCCACCTCGCCTGGGAAAAAGGCCGGGGAGCTGTTTTTT